A selection of T cell receptor beta chains follows, all from one sample in a study of shared clonotypes between healthy human individuals. Data came from immunoSEQ multiplex PCR; TCRdb stores just in-frame clones and leaves some out. The table includes 1.5 million to 2.5 million clones, over 85% detected once. Sequenced input: naive CD8+ T cells sorted from blood. These receptors came from a man aged 18 to 29 in good health. Both conserved end residues are part of each CDR3. The D gene is left open where the match is weak. Size is stated for part of the rows, as once, few or many counts, or as a class when the clone is expanded.

CDR3: CATSGTGSTDTQYF; DNA: TGTGCCACCTCGGGAACAGGGAGCACAGATACGCAGTATTTT; J: TRBJ2-3; V: TRBV2; D: .; size: .
CDR3: CASSEFWDEQFF; DNA: TGTGCCAGCAGTGAATTTTGGGATGAGCAGTTCTTC; J: TRBJ2-1; V: TRBV6-1; D: .; size: .
CDR3: CASSESSEQYF; DNA: TGCGCCAGCAGTGAGTCTTCCGAGCAGTACTTC; J: TRBJ2-7; V: TRBV10-2; D: .; size: .
CDR3: CASSDNGGGAEDTQYF; DNA: TGTGCCAGCAGTGACAACGGCGGGGGGGCTGAAGATACGCAGTATTTT; J: TRBJ2-3; V: TRBV2; D: TRBD2; size: .
CDR3: CASSPTGTSGDTQYF; DNA: TGTGCCAGCAGCCCGACCGGGACTAGCGGAGATACGCAGTATTTT; J: TRBJ2-3; V: TRBV7-3; D: TRBD2; size: .
CDR3: CASNGELIGELFF; DNA: TGTGCCAGCAATGGAGAACTTATCGGGGAGCTGTTTTTT; J: TRBJ2-2; V: TRBV6-1; D: .; size: .
CDR3: CASRIQGTGELFF; DNA: TGTGCCAGCAGGATACAGGGAACCGGGGAGCTGTTTTTT; J: TRBJ2-2; V: TRBV28; D: .; size: .
CDR3: CASSRGQVSYEQYF; DNA: TGTGCCAGCAGCCGTGGACAGGTGTCCTACGAGCAGTACTTC; J: TRBJ2-7; V: TRBV5-6; D: TRBD1; size: .
CDR3: CASSRAGSSYEQYF; DNA: TGTGCCAGCAGCCGAGCGGGGAGCTCCTACGAGCAGTACTTC; J: TRBJ2-7; V: TRBV5-6; D: TRBD2; size: .
CDR3: CASSSDPNTEAFF; DNA: TGTGCCAGCAGTAGCGACCCGAACACTGAAGCTTTCTTT; J: TRBJ1-1; V: TRBV2; D: .; size: .
CDR3: CASSETSPYEQYF; DNA: TGTGCCAGCAGTGAGACATCTCCCTACGAGCAGTACTTC; J: TRBJ2-7; V: TRBV6-1; D: .; size: once
CDR3: CASSGLGDGYTF; DNA: TGTGCCAGCAGCGGCCTGGGGGATGGCTACACCTTC; J: TRBJ1-2; V: TRBV4-2; D: .; size: .
CDR3: CATQTGANTGELFF; DNA: TGTGCCACTCAGACAGGGGCCAACACCGGGGAGCTGTTTTTT; J: TRBJ2-2; V: TRBV6-5; D: TRBD1; size: .
CDR3: CASSGRAVAGEQFF; DNA: TGTGCCAGCAGTGGGAGGGCCGTGGCGGGAGAGCAGTTCTTC; J: TRBJ2-1; V: TRBV27; D: TRBD2; size: .
CDR3: CSAREGPEAFF; DNA: TGCAGTGCTAGAGAAGGGCCTGAAGCTTTCTTT; J: TRBJ1-1; V: TRBV20-1; D: .; size: .
CDR3: CASSYTSGTDTQYF; DNA: TGTGCCAGCAGTTACACGTCGGGCACAGATACGCAGTATTTT; J: TRBJ2-3; V: TRBV6-5; D: .; size: once
CDR3: CASSELGEGFSEQYF; DNA: TGTGCCAGCAGTGAACTCGGGGAGGGCTTCTCCGAGCAGTACTTC; J: TRBJ2-7; V: TRBV6-1; D: TRBD2; size: .
CDR3: CASSLGGSGSYEQYF; DNA: TGTGCCAGCAGCTTAGGCGGTAGCGGCTCCTACGAGCAGTACTTC; J: TRBJ2-7; V: TRBV13; D: .; size: once
CDR3: CASSYFGQGRDEQYF; DNA: TGTGCCAGCAGTTACTTTGGACAGGGAAGGGACGAGCAGTACTTC; J: TRBJ2-7; V: TRBV6-6; D: TRBD1; size: .
CDR3: CASSWTGSGNTIYF; DNA: TGTGCCAGCAGTTGGACAGGGTCTGGAAACACCATATATTTT; J: TRBJ1-3; V: TRBV25-1; D: TRBD1; size: .
CDR3: CAWSPINLGDLYGYTF; DNA: TGTGCCTGGAGTCCTATAAACCTCGGTGATCTCTATGGCTACACCTTC; J: TRBJ1-2; V: TRBV30; D: .; size: .
CDR3: CAWSVSEGYSNQPQHF; DNA: TGTGCCTGGAGTGTAAGTGAGGGGTATAGCAATCAGCCCCAGCATTTT; J: TRBJ1-5; V: TRBV30; D: .; size: .
CDR3: CASSQLGVGPGYGYTF; DNA: TGTGCCAGCAGCCAACTAGGGGTGGGGCCCGGGTATGGCTACACCTTC; J: TRBJ1-2; V: TRBV14; D: .; size: .
CDR3: CASSLEPAAYEQYF; DNA: TGCGCCAGCAGCTTGGAACCGGCCGCCTACGAGCAGTACTTC; J: TRBJ2-7; V: TRBV5-1; D: .; size: .
CDR3: CASSLVVPSGFTDTQYF; DNA: TGTGCCAGCAGCTTAGTGGTCCCTAGCGGATTCACAGATACGCAGTATTTT; J: TRBJ2-3; V: TRBV5-6; D: TRBD2; size: once
CDR3: CASSLEAVGWGTDTQYF; DNA: TGTGCCAGCAGCTTAGAGGCTGTGGGATGGGGCACAGATACGCAGTATTTT; J: TRBJ2-3; V: TRBV7-8; D: .; size: .
CDR3: CASSYSRVTDTQYF; DNA: TGTGCCAGCAGTTACTCGCGCGTCACAGATACGCAGTATTTT; J: TRBJ2-3; V: TRBV6-6; D: .; size: once
CDR3: CASSPTGTSGRSYEQYF; DNA: TGTGCCAGCAGCCCAACCGGGACTAGCGGTCGCTCCTACGAGCAGTACTTC; J: TRBJ2-7; V: TRBV7-9; D: TRBD2; size: .
CDR3: CAIADLQGARLAGPSPDTQYF; DNA: TGTGCCATCGCGGACCTACAGGGGGCGCGACTAGCGGGGCCCTCACCAGATACGCAGTATTTT; J: TRBJ2-3; V: TRBV10-3; D: TRBD2; size: .
CDR3: CSVEEGTGIMYEQYF; DNA: TGCAGCGTTGAAGAGGGGACAGGGATCATGTACGAGCAGTACTTC; J: TRBJ2-7; V: TRBV29-1; D: TRBD1; size: .
CDR3: CASSLLYVEGMNTEAFF; DNA: TGTGCCAGCAGTTTATTATACGTAGAGGGGATGAACACTGAAGCTTTCTTT; J: TRBJ1-1; V: TRBV27; D: .; size: .
CDR3: CASSWAGTGNYEQYF; DNA: TGTGCCAGCAGCTGGGCCGGGACAGGGAACTACGAGCAGTACTTC; J: TRBJ2-7; V: TRBV5-6; D: TRBD1; size: .
CDR3: CASSLGATPGPSPYEQYF; DNA: TGTGCCAGCAGCTTAGGAGCAACTCCGGGGCCAAGCCCCTACGAGCAGTACTTC; J: TRBJ2-7; V: TRBV7-6; D: .; size: .
CDR3: CASSQEIRQQDAQPQHF; DNA: TGTGCCAGCAGCCAAGAGATCAGACAGCAAGACGCTCAGCCCCAGCATTTT; J: TRBJ1-5; V: TRBV4-2; D: .; size: .
CDR3: CASSISQGYNEQFF; DNA: TGTGCCAGCAGTATTAGTCAGGGGTACAATGAGCAGTTCTTC; J: TRBJ2-1; V: TRBV6-5; D: .; size: .
CDR3: CASSIAPGADYEQYF; DNA: TGTGCCAGTAGTATAGCTCCAGGGGCCGACTACGAGCAGTACTTC; J: TRBJ2-7; V: TRBV19; D: .; size: .
CDR3: CASSEWHTGYGYTF; DNA: TGTGCCAGCAGTGAATGGCACACGGGGTACGGCTACACCTTC; J: TRBJ1-2; V: TRBV6-1; D: .; size: .
CDR3: CASSPSDGSYNEQFF; DNA: TGTGCCAGCAGCCCCTCGGACGGGTCCTACAATGAGCAGTTCTTC; J: TRBJ2-1; V: TRBV7-8; D: .; size: .